One TCR beta chain is described in this entry. The table lists this clonotype with many counts. Which antigen it targets is not known. No per-base quality is available; no much larger clone lies one base away. This record comes from a study of T cells of healthy individuals (dated by TCRdb to the late 2010s). V loses 2 bases of germline sequence and J loses 7 bases, and the interval between the two ends is 10 bases. From the germline V gene, CDR1 is SGDLS and CDR2 is YYNGEE. The CDR3 runs 12 amino acids, cysteine and phenylalanine included. Only CDR3 DNA remains: 36 bases, in frame from the first base. Library creation used 5' RACE. For sequencing, an Illumina MiSeq was employed. TCRdb took the public reads, trimmed them with fastp at Q25, ran MiXCR for clone calling and kept in-frame beta chains. Records with the same CDR3 protein are collapsed into one entry carrying the most frequent genes and DNA. The sample includes around 83,000 distinct CDR3 sequences, with more than 5% observed a single time. The top ten constitute around 7.6% of the sample.

The V gene is TRBV9 and the J gene is TRBJ2-7; the D assignment is uncertain and may be TRBD1 or TRBD2, with 5 bases supporting each. This clonotype was obtained from a female donor in good health. The CDR3 reads as follows: CASSVGVGEQYF. At the DNA level, the sequence is TGTGCCAGCAGCGTGGGGGTGGGGGAGCAGTACTTC.